This TCR beta chain came from a study of T cell clones after liver transplantation (dated by TCRdb to about 2019). For the study in its entirety: ITN030ST, the source of the samples, was a randomized trial that attempted immunosuppression withdrawal within 2 years of liver transplantation. Donor-reactive T cell clones were identified by TCRbeta sequencing after a pre-transplant mixed lymphocyte reaction and then tracked in post-transplant blood. Third party-reactive TCRbeta sequences were also identified from pre-transplant MLRs to serve as an antigen-independent comparator for donor-reactive sequences. Three of the eight recipients were HCV-positive; the others were transplanted for non-autoimmune, non-viral indications. Until randomization at 12-24 months post-transplant, subjects were given standard immunosuppression, with no induction therapy. Tolerance meant complete immunosuppression withdrawal for at least one year without liver enzymes rising beyond twice the upper limit of normal. Blood samples were taken pre-transplant, pre-randomization before withdrawal, and post-randomization after full withdrawal or failed withdrawal. The studied cohort comprised 8 liver transplant recipients, 3 classified as tolerant and 5 as non-tolerant.

Using immunoSEQ, frozen genomic DNA was subjected to high-throughput TCRbeta CDR3 sequencing, a process that included PCR amplification, mapping, bias correction and internal controls. The published analysis was carried out like this. Only productive rearrangements were retained, with each unique TCRbeta sequence defined by its CDR3 nucleotide sequence together with its V and J gene. A sequence counted as donor-reactive only if the sequence showed at least 5-fold expansion in CFSE-low cells compared with unstimulated pre-transplant cells and had a frequency of at least 0.01%. To ensure at least 90% detection power, minimum frequency thresholds were set for each subject based on that subject's lowest-template unstimulated sample. Jensen-Shannon divergence between the top 1000 TCRbeta sequences post-transplant and pre-transplant was used to measure repertoire turnover. Changes in detection of donor-reactive sequences were assessed with two-sided Fisher's exact tests. TCRdb holds this immuneACCESS table with in-frame rearrangements only. Some clones are missing; in checked studies, unresolved V genes explain under half, and the rest has no known cause. The V and J calls and the clone size are those of that table, but D and trimming were determined from the DNA. For this sample the table gives over 15,000 clones, of which around 80% were detected only once. The ten largest account for around 32% of the sample.

Thawed unstimulated PBMCs were stained for CD3, CD4 and CD8 and FACS-sorted into CD3+CD4+ and CD3+CD8+ populations. Each of the 8 studied subjects was randomized to immunosuppression withdrawal. The Qiagen DNeasy Blood and Tissue Kit was used for genomic DNA isolation. A word on this clone: Its antigen is unknown. No clone much larger than this one lies a single base away; base qualities are absent.

The paper's findings and limits, for the study overall: In two subjects, low numbers of available donor cells limited the measurable donor-reactive repertoire. A greater decline was seen for donor-reactive sequences than for third party-reactive sequences, suggesting partial antigen-specific deletion unrelated to withdrawal success. In most of the 8 subjects, regardless of tolerance or HCV status, circulating donor-reactive CD4 TCRbeta sequences dropped significantly post-transplant. Since no allograft tissue specimens were available, donor-reactive T cells may have migrated into the graft instead of being deleted. Once repertoire turnover was taken into account, donor-reactive detection showed a significant reduction for CD4 in 7 of 8 subjects and for CD8 in 8 of 8. The conclusions were preliminary, being limited by small, heterogeneous patient numbers and by non-standardized post-transplant time points.

The sample consisted of CD8+ T cells from blood, taken 48 months after liver transplant. This TCR derives from a human patient who received a liver transplant. After transplantation, some T cells may belong to the graft donor instead of the recipient.

At the DNA level, the sequence is TGCGCCAGCAGTGGGGGGCCGAGCGGGGGGTTCCGTAAGGATGAGCAGTTCTTC. Its protein reads: CASSGGPSGGFRKDEQFF. Rearrangement joined TRBV10-2 to TRBJ2-1, with 9 bases matching TRBD2. From the cysteine up to the phenylalanine, the CDR3 has a length of 18 residues. Of the read, only the CDR3 DNA is kept; its 54 bases are in frame from base 1. CDR1 and CDR2, looked up from the germline V gene, are WSHSY and SAAADI. V is pruned by 4 bases and J by 8 bases, leaving 18 bases of the junction without a gene match.